This T cell receptor beta chain was sequenced in a study of cytomegalovirus exposure and HLA in healthy donors. Study-wide results and caveats: Both high specificity and high sensitivity reportedly marked the classifier's diagnosis of cytomegalovirus status. Cytomegalovirus association was assigned to more than 150 TCR beta chains. Specific recognition of CMV antigens was confirmed in vitro for a few chains (all CMV-associated).

The data were produced by immunoSEQ multiplex PCR, yet TCRdb's version contains in-frame clones alone and is incomplete. This sample has 130,000 to 150,000 clones, with 87% found just once. The CDR3 sequence is 16 residues long. The germline V gene has CDR1 MGHRA and CDR2 YSYEKL. Between the trimmed V and J ends, which lost 1 base and 5 bases, there was a span of 17 bases. As to this clone: What it binds is unknown.

This chain connects TRBV4-1 to TRBJ2-5; TRBD2 is a possible D gene (7 bases). The sample was PBMCs. The sequence came from a man aged 18 to 35 in good health and CMV-seropositive. The CDR3, as DNA: TGCGCCAGCAGCCAAGCTTCGAACCGGGGGGCCGAGACCCAGTACTTC. Protein sequence: CASSQASNRGAETQYF.